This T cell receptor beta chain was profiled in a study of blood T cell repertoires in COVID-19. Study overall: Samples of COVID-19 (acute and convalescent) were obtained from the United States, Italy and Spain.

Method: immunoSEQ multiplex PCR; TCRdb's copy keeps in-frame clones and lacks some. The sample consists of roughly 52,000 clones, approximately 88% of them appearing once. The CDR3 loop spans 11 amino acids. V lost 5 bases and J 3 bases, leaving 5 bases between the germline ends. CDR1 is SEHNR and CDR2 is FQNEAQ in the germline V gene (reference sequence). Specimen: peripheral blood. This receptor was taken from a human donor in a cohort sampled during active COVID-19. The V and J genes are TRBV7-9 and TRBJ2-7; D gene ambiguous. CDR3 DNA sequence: TGTGCCAGCAGCACGGTCTACGAGCAGTACTTC. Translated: CASSTVYEQYF.